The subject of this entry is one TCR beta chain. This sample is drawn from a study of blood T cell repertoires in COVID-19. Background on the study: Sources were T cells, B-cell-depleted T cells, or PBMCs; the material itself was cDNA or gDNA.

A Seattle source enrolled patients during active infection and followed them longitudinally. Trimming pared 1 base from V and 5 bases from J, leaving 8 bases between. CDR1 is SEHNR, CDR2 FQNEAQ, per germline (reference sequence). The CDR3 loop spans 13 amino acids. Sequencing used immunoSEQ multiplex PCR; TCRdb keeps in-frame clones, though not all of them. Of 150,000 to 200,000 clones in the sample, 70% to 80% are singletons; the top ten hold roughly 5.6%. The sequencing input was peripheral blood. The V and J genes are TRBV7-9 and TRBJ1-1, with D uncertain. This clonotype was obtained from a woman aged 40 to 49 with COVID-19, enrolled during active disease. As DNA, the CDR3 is TGTGCCAGCAGCTTAGGGGCGGGGACTGAAGCTTTCTTT. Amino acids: CASSLGAGTEAFF.